Presented here are 10 T cell receptor beta chains from one specimen sequenced in a study of T cell responses to AZD1222 COVID-19 vaccine. Libraries were prepared by immunoSEQ multiplex PCR; TCRdb keeps only in-frame clonotypes and omits some of them. Of just under 85,000 clones listed, roughly 83% are singletons. Source: peripheral blood, taken on day 0 of AZD1222 vaccination. All receptors derive from an adult in good health.

CDR3 nucleotide sequence: TGTGCCAGCAGCCAAGGTCGGGCGGGAGGGGTCCATGAGCAGTTCTTC. This codes for CASSQGRAGGVHEQFF. This chain uses TRBV3-1 (or the pseudogene TRBV3-2) with TRBJ2-1; 9 bases agree with TRBD2. The CDR3 is 16 amino acids. Per the germline V gene, CDR1 is LGHDT and CDR2 is YNNKEL (reference sequence). V lost 1 base to trimming and J lost 8 bases; unmatched junction nucleotides: 9.

The chain recombines TRBV3-1 (or the pseudogene TRBV3-2) with TRBJ1-4, with 7 bases matching TRBD1. The V gene's germline CDR1 is LGHDT and CDR2 YNNKEL (reference sequence). This CDR3 is 15 amino acids long. With 1 base clipped from V and 7 bases from J, the junction kept 6 bases outside the gene matches. The CDR3 loop reads CASSQGSSGGEKLFF. CDR3 bases: TGTGCCAGCAGCCAAGGTAGCTCAGGGGGTGAAAAACTGTTTTTT.

The chain links TRBV5-8 to TRBJ1-2; 12 bases map to TRBD1. The CDR3 sequence is 18 residues long. Germline assignment: CDR1 SGHTS and CDR2 YDEGEE. Trimming took 4 bases from V and 1 from J; bases not matched to a gene: 11. CDR3 sequence (DNA): TGTGCCAGCAGCCCAACTCGGGACAGGGGGCTAGTTAACTATGGCTACACCTTC. Translation: CASSPTRDRGLVNYGYTF.

This chain connects TRBV11-2 to TRBJ1-2; D gene ambiguous. Germline V gene lookup returns CDR1 SGHAT and CDR2 FQNNGV. With 6 bases removed from V and 5 bases from J, the gap between germline ends came to 19 bases. This CDR3 contains 15 residues. CDR3 loop: CASSTLKGSRYGYTF. In DNA, the CDR3 is TGTGCCAGCAGTACGCTTAAGGGTTCACGGTATGGCTACACCTTC.

The chain couples TRBV19 to TRBJ2-1, with D possibly matching TRBD1 (5 bases). V shed 3 bases and J shed 1 base, with 10 bases lying between them. The CDR3 loop spans 15 amino acids. From germline, CDR1 is LNHDA and CDR2 SQIVND (reference sequence). The CDR3 region is CASSIAGLSYNEQFF. For the CDR3, the DNA is TGTGCCAGTAGTATCGCAGGGCTTTCCTACAATGAGCAGTTCTTC.

In its sample, this clone was seen once. This chain joins TRBV28 and TRBJ1-2; D is unresolved. The germline V gene has CDR1 MDHEN and CDR2 SYDVKM. Trimming left V 6 bases short and J 1 base short, with 3 bases between. This CDR3 spans 11 amino acids. CDR3 bases: TGTGCCAGCAGCTATAACTATGGCTACACCTTC. It yields the protein CASSYNYGYTF.

This chain connects TRBV7-2 to TRBJ1-3; D unresolved. Deletions cut 2 bases from V and 0 bases from J, with 8 bases between. CDR1 is SGHTA, CDR2 FQGNSA, per germline. This CDR3 comprises 15 residues. The CDR3 nucleotides read TGTGCCAGCAGCTTAAAGCGGATCTCTGGAAACACCATATATTTT. This translates into CASSLKRISGNTIYF.

The chain employs TRBV5-1 and TRBJ2-3; D not certain. Trimming cost V 0 bases and J 2 bases, with 10 bases left between them. Germline CDR1 and CDR2: SGHRS and YFSETQ. The CDR3 covers 15 residues. CDR3 sequence reads: CASSLGGANTDTQYF. CDR3 nucleotide sequence: TGCGCCAGCAGCTTGGGAGGTGCTAACACAGATACGCAGTATTTT. The full variable domain, completed using reference TRBV5-1 and TRBJ2-3, is KAGVTQTPRYLIKTRGQQVTLSCSPISGHRSVSWYQQTPGQGLQFLFEYFSETQRNKGNFPGRFSGRQFSNSRSEMNVSTLELGDSALYLCASSLGGANTDTQYFGPGTRLTVL.

The chain is built from TRBV18 and TRBJ2-7; 7 nucleotides align to TRBD1. The CDR3 is 15 residues long. The trim removed 4 bases at V and 3 bases at J, leaving 9 bases unmatched. CDR1 and CDR2 from the germline V gene are KGHSH and LQKENI. The CDR3 here is CASSQGNTGDYEQYF. CDR3 coding DNA: TGTGCCAGCTCACAAGGGAACACAGGGGACTACGAGCAGTACTTC.

The chain joins TRBV28 to TRBJ1-1; D gene unclear. The length of the CDR3 is 13 residues. Looked up from germline, CDR1 is MDHEN and CDR2 is SYDVKM. V was pared by 1 base and J by 5 bases, with 8 bases between. The CDR3 spells CASSLFRKTEAFF. CDR3 DNA: TGTGCCAGCAGTTTATTCCGGAAAACTGAAGCTTTCTTT.